The 16 T cell receptor beta chains given below trace back to one sample, sequenced in a study of blood T cell repertoires in COVID-19. Here immunoSEQ multiplex PCR was the method, and the copy in TCRdb shows in-frame clones only, minus some. The table shows some 350,000 clones, with 91% occurring only once. The sequenced sample consisted of peripheral blood. Source of these receptors: a woman under 30 who had recovered from COVID-19.

The sample holds a few counts of this clone. Here the CDR3 DNA reads TGTGCCAGCAAGTTTTATGGGAGGTCCTACGAGCAGTACGTC. This encodes CASKFYGRSYEQYV. The chain uses TRBV3-1 (or the pseudogene TRBV3-2) and TRBJ2-7; a possible D gene is TRBD2 (6 bases). CDR3 length: 14 residues. Trimming stripped 7 bases from V and 1 base from J, with 14 bases between. CDR1 LGHDT and CDR2 YNNKEL come from the germline V gene (reference sequence).

This clone was detected a few times. V gene TRBV12-3 or TRBV12-4 combines with J gene TRBJ2-2; possible D gene TRBD2, 5 bases. The CDR3 consists of 12 residues. The germline V and J ends were trimmed by 5 bases and 13 bases, with 14 bases remaining between them. The CDR3 DNA follows: TGTGCCAGCAGTCACACAAAAGGAGGGCTGTTTTTT. Translated: CASSHTKGGLFF.

V and J are TRBV7-9 and TRBJ1-2; 7 nucleotides align to TRBD1. This CDR3 has 15 amino acids. V lost 7 bases and J lost 2; bases outside the gene matches: 10. CDR1 and CDR2 from the germline V gene are SEHNR and FQNEAQ (reference sequence). The CDR3 sequence is CASTKDVTGNYGYTF. The CDR3, as DNA: TGTGCCAGCACCAAAGATGTGACAGGGAACTATGGCTACACCTTC.

This chain connects TRBV11-3 to TRBJ2-2, with 9 nucleotides matching TRBD1. Looked up from germline, CDR1 is SGHNT and CDR2 is YENEEA. The CDR3 covers 16 residues. V trimming: 5 bases; J trimming: 5 bases; junction bases outside the gene matches: 9. The CDR3 is CASSHPGTGRTGELFF. The DNA for the CDR3 is TGTGCCAGCAGCCACCCCGGGACAGGGAGGACCGGGGAGCTGTTTTTT.

The chain joins TRBV9 to TRBJ2-7; D is unresolved. In germline, CDR1 is SGDLS, CDR2 YYNGEE. The CDR3 covers 15 residues. V dropped 0 bases and J dropped 1 base, with 11 bases sitting between them. CDR3 sequence (DNA): TGTGCCAGCAGCGTAGGGCTAGAGAGGTCCTACGAGCAGTACGTC. Translating it yields CASSVGLERSYEQYV.

V and J are TRBV6-5 and TRBJ2-1, with TRBD2 identical over 7 bases. CDR1 is MNHEY, CDR2 SVGAGI, per germline. The trim removed 2 bases at V and 14 bases at J, leaving 12 bases unmatched. The CDR3 contains 14 residues. CDR3 sequence: CASSYTKLAPKEFF. CDR3 bases: TGTGCCAGCAGTTACACGAAACTAGCGCCAAAAGAGTTCTTC.

The V gene is TRBV6-1, the J gene TRBJ2-1, with a weak D call TRBD2 (6 bases). V gave up 1 base and J gave up 9 bases, with 13 bases separating them. This CDR3 has 14 residues. Germline CDR1 is MNHNS and CDR2 is SASEGT. The CDR3 DNA reads as TGTGCCAGCAGTGAAGGTGGCGGGGTGGGTGAGCAGTTCTTC. This encodes CASSEGGGVGEQFF.

This clone was seen only once. The V call is TRBV29-1, the J call TRBJ2-1, with 9 nucleotides matching TRBD2. The junction had 5 bases not matched to a gene; V was cut back by 4 bases and J by 4 bases. The length of the CDR3 is 14 residues. Germline V gene sequence: CDR1 SQVTM, CDR2 ANQGSEA. The CDR3 DNA is TGCAGCGTTGGTGTTAGCGGGAGATACAATGAGCAGTTCTTC. As protein: CSVGVSGRYNEQFF.

The chain combines TRBV7-2 with TRBJ1-6; D might be TRBD1 (6 bases). Per the germline V gene, CDR1 is SGHTA and CDR2 is FQGNSA. The CDR3 runs to 16 residues. V lost 4 bases and J 7 bases, leaving 17 bases between the germline ends. The CDR3 DNA reads TGTGCCAGCAGCTCCCCGGCCCTTCAGGGGAATTCACCCCTCCACTTT. It specifies CASSSPALQGNSPLHF.

The chain links TRBV3-1 (or the pseudogene TRBV3-2) to TRBJ2-3; 7 nucleotides line up with TRBD2. V dropped 4 bases and J dropped 6; count of bases not matched to a gene: 7. In germline, CDR1 is LGHDT, CDR2 YNNKEL (reference sequence). This CDR3 contains 14 residues. Here the CDR3 DNA reads TGTGCCAGCAGCCCGGGACTACTCCGGGATACGCAGTATTTT. This translates into CASSPGLLRDTQYF.

The CDR3 DNA follows: TGTGCCAGCAGCTCTGGGACAGGGGAGAGCGATGAAAAACTGTTTTTT. Residues: CASSSGTGESDEKLFF. The chain has TRBV7-2 and TRBJ1-4; 10 positions match TRBD1. Germline-derived CDR1 and CDR2 are SGHTA and FQGNSA. Germline trimming cut 4 bases from V and 6 bases from J; bases unmatched to any gene: 8. CDR3 length equals 16 residues. Full variable domain (remainder filled in from reference TRBV7-2 and TRBJ1-4): GAGVSQSPSNKVTEKGKDVELRCDPISGHTALYWYRQSLGQGLEFLIYFQGNSAPDKSGLPSDRFSAERTGGSVSTLTIQRTQQEDSAVYLCASSSGTGESDEKLFFGSGTQLSVL.

The chain is built from TRBV7-8 and TRBJ2-1; maybe TRBD1 (6 bases). The V end was cut by 5 bases, the J end by 7 bases, with 9 bases between. The CDR3 totals 12 residues. Per germline, CDR1 SGHVS and CDR2 FQNEAQ. The CDR3 loop reads CASSQQGNEQFF. CDR3 coding DNA: TGTGCCAGCAGCCAACAGGGAAATGAGCAGTTCTTC.

J is TRBJ2-5 and V is TRBV9, with D perhaps matching TRBD1 (7 bases). The germline CDR1 and CDR2 sequences are SGDLS and YYNGEE. CDR3 length: 16 amino acids. Trimming shortened V by 4 bases and J by 4 bases, and 20 bases separated the two germline ends. In DNA, the CDR3 is TGTGCCAGCAGCCCGCTTGGCGGGACAGCCGGAGAGACCCAGTACTTC. Translating it yields CASSPLGGTAGETQYF.

The chain employs TRBV5-6 and TRBJ2-5; perhaps TRBD2 as D (6 bases). The CDR3 runs 14 residues. In germline, CDR1 is SGHDT, CDR2 YYEEEE. Trimming cost V 0 bases and J 5 bases, with 11 bases left between them. The CDR3 is CASSLGRGMETQYF. CDR3 in DNA: TGTGCCAGCAGCTTGGGGCGGGGAATGGAGACCCAGTACTTC.

This chain links TRBV24-1 with TRBJ2-1; 10 nucleotides agree with TRBD2. The CDR3 length is 16 residues. The ends lost 1 base at V and 5 bases at J; junction bases unmatched: 4. Germline V gene sequence: CDR1 KGHDR, CDR2 SFDVKD. As DNA, the CDR3 is TGTGCCACCAGTGATTTAGGGCTAGCGGGAGACAATGAGCAGTTCTTC. It specifies CATSDLGLAGDNEQFF.

The chain carries TRBV4-3 and TRBJ1-3; perhaps TRBD1 as D (5 bases). Germline CDR1 reads LGHNA; CDR2 reads YSLEER. This CDR3 spans 14 amino acids. Trimming removed 4 bases from V and 0 bases from J, with 7 bases in between. The CDR3 is CASSPTASGNTIYF. The DNA of the CDR3 is TGCGCCAGCAGCCCGACAGCCTCTGGAAACACCATATATTTT.